The 18 T cell receptor beta chains given below trace back to one sample, sequenced in a study of a mutant IDH1 vaccine in newly diagnosed glioma. Time point noted: week 35, safety follow-up. Vaccine doses each comprised 300 ug of mutant IDH1 20-mer peptide, with topical imiquimod. Produced via immunoSEQ multiplex PCR; TCRdb's table is partial and in-frame only. The sample consists of roughly 32,000 clones, roughly 80% of them appearing once. Their antigens are not known. The sample here was PBMCs, taken from a glioma patient whose treatment included an IDH1 peptide vaccine. The receptors derive from a woman aged 18-29 years with glioma.

The V gene is TRBV6-1, the J gene TRBJ1-1, with 7 bases lining up with TRBD1. The germline gives CDR1 MNHNS, CDR2 SASEGT. This CDR3 contains 12 residues. V was clipped by 2 bases and J by 10 bases; unmatched bases: 4. The CDR3 DNA sequence: TGTGCCAGCAGTGAAAGACAGGGCAGAGCTTTCTTT. It specifies CASSERQGRAFF.

This clone was detected a few times. This chain uses TRBV5-6 with TRBJ1-2; TRBD1 matches at 7 bases. CDR3 length equals 15 residues. The germline V gene encodes CDR1 SGHDT and CDR2 YYEEEE. The trim removed 3 bases at V and 3 bases at J, leaving 8 bases unmatched. The CDR3 here is CASSSGQVAYYGYTF. The DNA of the CDR3 is TGTGCCAGCAGCTCAGGACAGGTTGCATACTATGGCTACACCTTC.

In its sample, this clone was seen once. This chain joins TRBV19 and TRBJ2-2; D is undetermined. V was trimmed by 11 bases and J by 1 base, leaving 11 bases between them. The CDR3 totals 13 residues. Germline CDR1 is LNHDA and CDR2 is SQIVND (reference sequence). This CDR3 reads CAAYRENTGELFF. The CDR3 region has the DNA TGTGCCGCCTACAGAGAGAACACCGGGGAGCTGTTTTTT.

The count of this clone is one. CDR3 residues: CASSPPGVITNEKLFF. DNA of the CDR3: TGTGCCAGCTCACCACCGGGTGTGATTACTAATGAAAAACTGTTTTTT. The chain combines TRBV18 with TRBJ1-4, with no clear D. The CDR3 runs 16 residues. The V gene lost 0 bases and the J gene lost 2 bases, with 10 bases spanning the gap. Germline V gene data show CDR1 as KGHSH and CDR2 as LQKENI.

The rearrangement uses TRBV15 and TRBJ1-1; TRBD1 is a possible D gene (5 bases). Germline-derived CDR1 and CDR2 are LNHNV and YYDKDF (reference sequence). V gave up 0 bases and J gave up 10 bases, with 9 bases separating them. This CDR3 is 12 amino acids long. The CDR3 DNA reads as TGTGCCACCAGCAGAGAGGGGGGGGTAGCTTTCTTT. Translated, it gives CATSREGGVAFF.

This clone was counted between two and nine times. The chain joins TRBV7-9 to TRBJ1-1; no reliable D call. There are 13 residues in the CDR3. The germline V gene has CDR1 SEHNR and CDR2 FQNEAQ (reference sequence). The V end was cut by 4 bases, the J end by 7 bases, with 13 bases between. This CDR3 reads CASSSPDRYEAFF. For the CDR3, the DNA is TGTGCCAGCAGCTCTCCGGACCGGTATGAAGCTTTCTTT. The full variable domain, its missing parts supplied by reference TRBV7-9 and TRBJ1-1, is DTGVSQNPRHKITKRGQNVTFRCDPISEHNRLYWYRQTLGQGPEFLTYFQNEAQLEKSRLLSDRFSAERPKGSFSTLEIQRTEQGDSAMYLCASSSPDRYEAFFGQGTRLTVV.

This clone was detected a few times. V and J are TRBV2 and TRBJ1-4, with a weak D call TRBD1 (5 bases). CDR1 is SNHLY, CDR2 FYNNEI, per germline. V was shortened by 5 bases and J by 7 bases, with 14 bases between the two germline ends. This CDR3 spans 14 amino acids. The CDR3 loop is CASSPQGSGEKLFF. The CDR3, as DNA: TGTGCCAGCAGTCCTCAGGGAAGCGGTGAAAAACTGTTTTTT.

The rearrangement joins TRBV7-2 to TRBJ1-4, with D possibly TRBD1 on 5 matching bases. CDR3 length: 16 residues. Germline loops: CDR1 SGHTA, CDR2 FQGNSA. V shed 3 bases and J shed 5 bases, with 16 bases lying between them. The CDR3 loop is CASSFLAVGGNEKLFF. CDR3 coding DNA: TGTGCCAGCAGCTTCCTAGCCGTGGGGGGGAATGAAAAACTGTTTTTT.

The chain recombines TRBV28 with TRBJ1-2; D not certain. The V gene's germline CDR1 is MDHEN and CDR2 SYDVKM. The CDR3 consists of 12 residues. V lost 2 bases, J lost 4 bases, and 5 bases lay in between. In DNA, the CDR3 is TGTGCCAGCAGTTTAGTCGGCTATGGCTACACCTTC. Its protein product is CASSLVGYGYTF.

The chain has TRBV5-1 and TRBJ2-4; D is uncertain. The CDR3 runs 14 residues. V shed 0 bases and J shed 1 base, with 5 bases lying between them. In germline, CDR1 is SGHRS, CDR2 YFSETQ. CDR3 coding DNA: TGCGCCAGCAGCTTGGACAGTGCCAAAAACATTCAGTACTTC. Amino acid sequence: CASSLDSAKNIQYF.

This chain links TRBV2 with TRBJ1-5; 7 positions agree with TRBD1. Germline lookup yields CDR1 SNHLY and CDR2 FYNNEI. The junction had 8 bases not matched to a gene; V was cut back by 11 bases and J by 1 base. The CDR3 consists of 14 residues. The CDR3 DNA reads as TGTGCCTCCGACCCGGGACAGAGCAATCAGCCCCAGCATTTT. It yields the protein CASDPGQSNQPQHF.

V is TRBV2 and J is TRBJ2-1; D not resolved. The CDR3 runs to 11 residues. V was cut by 3 bases and J by 7 bases, with 4 bases left in between. CDR1 SNHLY and CDR2 FYNNEI come from the germline V gene. The CDR3 coding sequence is TGTGCCAGCAGTGATGCAAATGAGCAGTTCTTC. Protein product: CASSDANEQFF.

V and J are TRBV7-2 and TRBJ2-2; 10 bases agree with TRBD2. The CDR3 runs 18 residues. J lost 4 bases, V lost 2 bases, and 10 bases had no gene match. Germline V gene sequence: CDR1 SGHTA, CDR2 FQGNSA. CDR3 nucleotides: TGTGCCAGCAGCTTAATGGCTAGCGGGAGTTTGGTCACCGGGGAGCTGTTTTTT. This translates into CASSLMASGSLVTGELFF. Full variable domain (remainder filled in from reference TRBV7-2 and TRBJ2-2): GAGVSQSPSNKVTEKGKDVELRCDPISGHTALYWYRQSLGQGLEFLIYFQGNSAPDKSGLPSDRFSAERTGGSVSTLTIQRTQQEDSAVYLCASSLMASGSLVTGELFFGEGSRLTVL.

This clone was recorded only once. V and J are TRBV2 and TRBJ1-4, with TRBD1 as a possible D gene (6 bases). Trimming shortened V by 9 bases and J by 7 bases, and 12 bases separated the two germline ends. Germline CDR1 is SNHLY and CDR2 is FYNNEI. The CDR3 extends over 12 amino acids. The CDR3 here is CASKGVREKLFF. CDR3 nucleotide sequence: TGTGCCAGTAAGGGGGTTCGTGAAAAACTGTTTTTT. The entire variable domain, with the rest obtained from reference TRBV2 and TRBJ1-4, is as follows: EPEVTQTPSHQVTQMGQEVILRCVPISNHLYFYWYRQILGQKVEFLVSFYNNEISEKSEIFDDQFSVERPDGSNFTLKIRSTKLEDSAMYFCASKGVREKLFFGSGTQLSVL.

The chain has TRBV28 and TRBJ2-7; D unresolved. This CDR3 contains 14 residues. V lost 3 bases and J lost 0, with 9 bases in between. Germline CDR1 and CDR2: MDHEN and SYDVKM. The CDR3: CASSFHESSYEQYF. CDR3 bases: TGTGCCAGCAGTTTTCACGAATCCTCCTACGAGCAGTACTTC.

The chain is built from TRBV28 and TRBJ1-2, with D possibly matching TRBD1 (5 bases). The CDR3 runs 15 residues. From germline, CDR1 is MDHEN and CDR2 SYDVKM. The V end lost 7 bases, the J end lost 5 bases, and 20 bases lay between the germline ends. CDR3 sequence: CASNKFVGTTYGYTF. The CDR3 DNA reads TGTGCCAGCAATAAGTTCGTGGGGACGACATATGGCTACACCTTC.

This CDR3 reads CASGISGGGQETQYF. The CDR3 nucleotides are TGCGCCAGCGGAATAAGCGGGGGGGGTCAAGAGACCCAGTACTTC. This chain links TRBV5-1 with TRBJ2-5, with 10 bases matching TRBD2. The CDR3 extends over 15 amino acids. With V trimmed by 7 bases and J by 2 bases, 8 bases remained unmatched. Looked up from germline, CDR1 is SGHRS and CDR2 is YFSETQ.

This sequence joins TRBV28 and TRBJ1-5, with no clear D. Trimming removed 2 bases from V and 0 bases from J, with 8 bases in between. Germline lookup yields CDR1 MDHEN and CDR2 SYDVKM. The CDR3 is 15 amino acids. The CDR3 DNA reads as TGTGCCAGCAGTTTACCCAGTTATAGCAATCAGCCCCAGCATTTT. Protein: CASSLPSYSNQPQHF.